The clone carrying this TCR beta chain has at least ten counts. Its antigen is not identified. This entry comes from a study of T-cell reconstitution after alpha-beta-depleted transplantation in children. Study-wide results and caveats: T-cell counts and diversity at one year post-transplant came mainly from newly produced T cells.

Preparing the TCRbeta library involved the use of unique molecular identifiers. TCRdb re-called the PCR reads through MiXCR, storing one row per CDR3 protein. The table has about 190,000 distinct CDR3 sequences, roughly 10% seen once. The receptor was isolated from a boy younger than 10 with acute myeloid leukemia, due to receive a stem cell transplant. This sample comprised PBMCs, obtained before TCRalphabeta/CD19-depleted stem cell transplant.

The CDR3 loop reads CASSLAAGGSYEQYF. The CDR3, as DNA: TGTGCCAGCAGCTTAGCAGCGGGTGGGTCCTACGAGCAGTACTTC. The J gene is TRBJ2-7, the V gene TRBV7-9, with D tentatively TRBD2 (6 bases). Germline V gives CDR1 SEHNR, CDR2 FQNEAQ (reference sequence). This CDR3 has 15 residues. Trimming stripped 0 bases from V and 1 base from J, with 10 bases between.